The 17 T cell receptor beta chains listed next were all sequenced from one sample in a study of blood T cell repertoires in COVID-19. Only in-frame clones appear in the TCRdb table, and some are missing; sequencing was by immunoSEQ multiplex PCR. The data show under 95,000 clones, over 75% seen once. Sequencing input: peripheral blood. The origin of the receptors is a man in his fifties with acute or convalescent COVID-19.

The CDR3 loop is CASSYRGGTEAFF. CDR3 in DNA: TGTGCCAGTAGTTACAGGGGCGGAACTGAAGCTTTCTTT. The gene calls are TRBV19 and TRBJ1-1, with 7 bases lining up with TRBD1. Looked up from germline, CDR1 is LNHDA and CDR2 is SQIVND (reference sequence). V shed 5 bases and J 5 bases; nucleotides not matched to a gene: 5. CDR3 length: 13 residues.

The chain links TRBV4-1 to TRBJ1-1; no firm D call. The CDR3 sequence is 13 residues long. Germline V gives CDR1 MGHRA, CDR2 YSYEKL. The V end lost 1 base, the J end lost 3 bases, and 6 bases lay between the germline ends. CDR3 loop: CASSQVGDTEAFF. The CDR3 coding sequence is TGCGCCAGCAGCCAAGTCGGGGACACTGAAGCTTTCTTT.

The chain is built from TRBV7-6 and TRBJ2-3; D not resolved. Germline-derived CDR1 and CDR2 are SGHVS and FNYEAQ. The CDR3 runs 16 residues. V gave up 1 base and J gave up 0 bases, with 11 bases separating them. The DNA of the CDR3 is TGTGCCAGCAGCTTAGGGGCCAGTCTAAGCACAGATACGCAGTATTTT. Translated, it gives CASSLGASLSTDTQYF.

The rearrangement uses TRBV5-1 and TRBJ2-2; D not certain. Germline CDR1 and CDR2: SGHRS and YFSETQ. Trimming took 2 bases from V and 3 from J, leaving 8 bases between them. The CDR3 has 14 residues. Written as DNA, the CDR3 is TGCGCCAGCAGCTTCGCCACTTACACCGGGGAGCTGTTTTTT. As protein: CASSFATYTGELFF.

This clone was counted a few times. This chain uses TRBV6-2 or TRBV6-3 with TRBJ2-5; D perhaps matches TRBD2 (7 bases). Trimming stripped 5 bases from V and 5 bases from J, with 12 bases between. The CDR3 has 13 residues. Germline V gene sequence: CDR1 MNHEY, CDR2 SVGEGT. For the CDR3, the DNA is TGTGCCAGCAGTGGGGGGGCGTGGGAGACCCAGTACTTC. This codes for CASSGGAWETQYF.

Note on this clone: The same CDR3 arises from other DNA sequences in this sample as well. J is TRBJ2-1 and V is TRBV7-8; 12 positions match TRBD2. The V segment lost 2 bases and the J segment 3 bases; nucleotides outside the gene matches: 2. The CDR3 sequence is 16 residues long. From germline, CDR1 is SGHVS and CDR2 FQNEAQ. This CDR3 reads CASSLTSGGSYNEQFF. Here the CDR3 DNA reads TGTGCCAGCAGCTTAACTAGCGGGGGGAGCTACAATGAGCAGTTCTTC.

The table lists this clone with a count of one. This sequence joins TRBV11-3 and TRBJ2-5; possibly TRBD2 for D (5 bases). The CDR3 totals 13 residues. Per the germline V gene, CDR1 is SGHNT and CDR2 is YENEEA. Trimming pared 5 bases from V and 4 bases from J, leaving 11 bases between. CDR3 amino acids: CASSRSGVETQYF. CDR3 nucleotide sequence: TGTGCCAGCAGCCGCTCCGGGGTAGAGACCCAGTACTTC. The full variable domain, with the rest looked up from reference TRBV11-3 and TRBJ2-5, is EAGVVQSPRYKIIEKKQPVAFWCNPISGHNTLYWYLQNLGQGPELLIRYENEEAVDDSQLPKDRFSAERLKGVDSTLKIQPAELGDSAVYLCASSRSGVETQYFGPGTRLLVL.

The rearrangement links TRBV4-2 to TRBJ2-3, with 7 bases lining up with TRBD2. The CDR3 runs 16 residues. Germline trimming cut 3 bases from V and 2 bases from J; bases unmatched to any gene: 8. Germline loops: CDR1 LGHNA, CDR2 YNFKEQ. DNA of the CDR3: TGTGCCAGCAGCCAGGGGCGGGAGCTGGTCACAGATACGCAGTATTTT. Protein: CASSQGRELVTDTQYF.

The rearrangement links TRBV18 to TRBJ2-7, with 8 bases lining up with TRBD2. J gave up 4 bases and V 1 base, and 3 bases lay outside the gene matches. Germline V lookup: CDR1 KGHSH, CDR2 LQKENI. The CDR3 consists of 14 residues. DNA for the CDR3: TGTGCCAGCTCACCACTTCGCGGGGGGTACGAGCAGTACTTC. Translation: CASSPLRGGYEQYF.

This clone showed up just a few times. The rearrangement joins TRBV30 to TRBJ1-1; tentatively, D is TRBD1 (5 bases). Germline V gives CDR1 GTSNPN, CDR2 SVGIG (reference sequence). The CDR3 is made up of 11 amino acids. The V end lost 8 bases, the J end lost 4 bases, and 11 bases lay between the germline ends. CDR3 residues: CAVWGGTEAFF. The CDR3 coding sequence is TGTGCCGTGTGGGGGGGCACTGAAGCTTTCTTT.

The chain joins TRBV5-6 to TRBJ2-3; 8 bases agree with TRBD1. CDR1 is SGHDT and CDR2 is YYEEEE in the germline V gene. The CDR3 is made up of 16 amino acids. Trimming at V came to 2 bases and at J to 4 bases, leaving 9 bases not matched to a gene. CDR3 in amino acids: CASSFVTGAFPDTQYF. CDR3 nucleotides: TGTGCCAGCAGCTTCGTGACAGGGGCCTTTCCAGATACGCAGTATTTT. The variable domain in full, with the rest retrieved from reference TRBV5-6 and TRBJ2-3, is DAGVTQSPTHLIKTRGQQVTLRCSPKSGHDTVSWYQQALGQGPQFIFQYYEEEERQRGNFPDRFSGHQFPNYSSELNVNALLLGDSALYLCASSFVTGAFPDTQYFGPGTRLTVL.

The V call is TRBV7-6, the J call TRBJ1-6; 9 positions agree with TRBD1. V lost 1 base, J lost 9 bases, and 10 bases stayed unmatched. Germline loops: CDR1 SGHVS, CDR2 FNYEAQ. This CDR3 has 17 amino acids. CDR3 residues: CASSLGSRDRGISPLHF. Written as DNA, the CDR3 is TGTGCCAGCAGCTTAGGTTCTCGAGACAGGGGGATTTCACCCCTCCACTTT.

This chain connects TRBV9 to TRBJ2-7, with D tentatively TRBD2 (6 bases). The CDR3 totals 12 residues. CDR1 and CDR2 (germline): SGDLS, YYNGEE. Trimming took 3 bases from V and 6 from J, leaving 10 bases between them. The DNA for the CDR3 is TGTGCCAGCAGCGCGCAGGGAGGCGAGCAGTACTTC. As protein: CASSAQGGEQYF.

This clone came up a few times. CDR3 protein: CASSEAWDSTNNEQFF. The CDR3 DNA follows: TGTGCCAGCAGTGAAGCTTGGGACAGTACTAACAATGAGCAGTTCTTC. V and J are TRBV6-1 and TRBJ2-1; TRBD1 matches at 7 bases. The germline CDR1 and CDR2 sequences are MNHNS and SASEGT. The V segment lost 0 bases and the J segment 5 bases; nucleotides outside the gene matches: 7. CDR3 length: 16 residues.

The chain employs TRBV7-9 and TRBJ1-1, with TRBD1 identical over 8 bases. The CDR3 consists of 15 residues. Per the germline V gene, CDR1 is SEHNR and CDR2 is FQNEAQ (reference sequence). After removal of 5 bases from V and 3 bases from J, the junction contained 8 bases not matched to a gene. The CDR3 here is CASSPYGQGDTEAFF. The CDR3 bases are TGTGCCAGCAGCCCGTACGGACAGGGCGACACTGAAGCTTTCTTT. Drawing the rest from reference TRBV7-9 and TRBJ1-1, the complete variable domain is DTGVSQNPRHKITKRGQNVTFRCDPISEHNRLYWYRQTLGQGPEFLTYFQNEAQLEKSRLLSDRFSAERPKGSFSTLEIQRTEQGDSAMYLCASSPYGQGDTEAFFGQGTRLTVV.

The chain has TRBV7-9 and TRBJ1-5; 11 nucleotides line up with TRBD1. Germline lookup yields CDR1 SEHNR and CDR2 FQNEAQ (reference sequence). J lost 4 bases, V lost 4 bases, and 3 bases had no gene match. The CDR3 runs to 15 residues. Here the CDR3 reads CASSWGQGENQPQHF. The CDR3, as DNA: TGTGCCAGCAGCTGGGGACAGGGGGAAAATCAGCCCCAGCATTTT.

The chain recombines TRBV2 with TRBJ1-2; 7 bases map to TRBD1. The germline V gene encodes CDR1 SNHLY and CDR2 FYNNEI. The V gene end was trimmed by 5 bases and the J gene end by 5 bases; junction bases not matched to a gene: 8. The CDR3 extends over 14 amino acids. CDR3 in DNA: TGTGCCAGCAGTTGGGACAGACAAATATATGGCTACACCTTC. It encodes CASSWDRQIYGYTF. The full variable domain, in which reference TRBV2 and TRBJ1-2 provide the parts outside the CDR3, is EPEVTQTPSHQVTQMGQEVILRCVPISNHLYFYWYRQILGQKVEFLVSFYNNEISEKSEIFDDQFSVERPDGSNFTLKIRSTKLEDSAMYFCASSWDRQIYGYTFGSGTRLTVV.